These 20 T cell receptor beta chains originate from one sample sequenced in a study of beta chain features in type 1 diabetes. As every portion of the isolated RNA was reverse transcribed, the sequencing read expressed TCRB transcripts. Some clones are missing from TCRdb's copy, which holds only in-frame ones; the method was immunoSEQ multiplex PCR. Of 130,000 to 150,000 clones in the sample, 40% to 55% were seen once. Sequencing was done on a sample of Tregs from blood. The receptors here all came from a man between 18 and 35 years old in good health.

The chain links TRBV7-2 to TRBJ2-7, with TRBD2 as a possible D gene (5 bases). The ends were cut back, 5 bases at V and 2 bases at J, with 16 bases in the middle. Germline-derived CDR1 and CDR2 are SGHTA and FQGNSA. CDR3 size: 15 residues. In DNA form, the CDR3 reads TGTGCCAGCAGCGCCTCCGGGGTAAGCACCTACGAGCAGTACTTC. Its protein product is CASSASGVSTYEQYF.

The chain employs TRBV5-1 and TRBJ2-5, with 7 nucleotides matching TRBD1. V was clipped by 2 bases and J by 1 base; unmatched bases: 8. Germline CDR1 reads SGHRS; CDR2 reads YFSETQ. This CDR3 spans 16 amino acids. CDR3 coding DNA: TGCGCCAGCAGCTTAGGAACCGGGACAGCCCAAGAGACCCAGTACTTC. Translating gives CASSLGTGTAQETQYF.

The CDR3 is CASSLGDTRWLAKNIQYF. CDR3 sequence (DNA): TGTGCCAGCAGTTTGGGGGACACCAGATGGCTAGCCAAAAACATTCAGTACTTC. The chain has TRBV28 and TRBJ2-4; D might be TRBD1 (6 bases). V gave up 3 bases and J gave up 0 bases, with 18 bases separating them. The CDR3 has 18 residues. CDR1 is MDHEN and CDR2 is SYDVKM in the germline V gene.

The gene calls are TRBV30 and TRBJ2-5; TRBD2 matches at 7 bases. V was pared by 5 bases and J by 2 bases, with 14 bases of the junction left unmatched. The CDR3 extends over 16 amino acids. The germline CDR1 and CDR2 sequences are GTSNPN and SVGIG (reference sequence). The CDR3 DNA sequence: TGTGCCTGGGAGAAGGGGATTCGGACTAGACAAGAGACCCAGTACTTC. Protein product: CAWEKGIRTRQETQYF.

The chain employs TRBV28 and TRBJ1-2; D not certain. V lost 1 base and J 1 base, leaving 13 bases between the germline ends. Per germline, CDR1 MDHEN and CDR2 SYDVKM. The CDR3 runs 16 residues. CDR3 protein: CASSLSSILVNYGYTF. The DNA for the CDR3 is TGTGCCAGCAGTTTATCGTCCATTTTAGTTAACTATGGCTACACCTTC.

The sample holds a few counts of this clone. The rearrangement links TRBV29-1 to TRBJ2-1, with 9 positions matching TRBD1. The CDR3 has 13 residues. Germline V gives CDR1 SQVTM, CDR2 ANQGSEA. After removal of 3 bases from V and 3 bases from J, the junction contained 0 bases not matched to a gene. Here the CDR3 DNA reads TGCAGCGTTGAGACAGGGGGCTACAATGAGCAGTTCTTC. The encoded protein is CSVETGGYNEQFF.

The chain employs TRBV19 and TRBJ2-7; TRBD1 matches at 9 bases. The junction had 10 bases not matched to a gene; V was cut back by 6 bases and J by 4 bases. CDR1 is LNHDA and CDR2 is SQIVND in the germline V gene (reference sequence). The CDR3 totals 15 residues. CDR3 DNA sequence: TGTGCCAGTAGCCCCTCCGGGACAGGGACATACGAGCAGTACTTC. Its translation is CASSPSGTGTYEQYF.

This clone appeared a single time. The rearrangement joins TRBV5-4 to TRBJ2-3, with 13 bases matching TRBD2. CDR1 and CDR2 (germline): SGHNT, YYREEE (reference sequence). With 0 bases clipped from V and 3 bases from J, the junction kept 1 base outside the gene matches. CDR3 size: 16 residues. This CDR3 reads CASSLGGLAGTDTQYF. Here the CDR3 DNA reads TGTGCCAGCAGCTTGGGGGGACTAGCGGGGACAGATACGCAGTATTTT.

The chain recombines TRBV14 with TRBJ2-5, with TRBD2 matching 7 bases. Germline CDR1 is SGHDN and CDR2 is FVKESK. Trimming at V came to 4 bases and at J to 7 bases, leaving 9 bases not matched to a gene. The CDR3 contains 14 residues. This chain's CDR3 is CASSRWGGRGTQYF. CDR3 DNA: TGTGCCAGCAGCCGCTGGGGGGGACGAGGGACCCAGTACTTC.

The chain uses TRBV6-6 and TRBJ2-7; 7 nucleotides align to TRBD1. CDR1 and CDR2 from the germline V gene are MNHNY and SVGAGI (reference sequence). V was clipped by 7 bases and J by 1 base; unmatched bases: 7. The CDR3 spans 14 residues. In nucleotides, the CDR3 is TGTGCCAGCAAAAACCCGGGACAGTCCTACGAGCAGTACTTC. This codes for CASKNPGQSYEQYF.

This clone was counted only a few times. The V gene is TRBV10-3, the J gene TRBJ1-2; weak D call: TRBD1 (6 bases). This CDR3 contains 13 residues. The germline V and J ends were trimmed by 4 bases and 4 bases, with 10 bases remaining between them. From germline, CDR1 is ENHRY and CDR2 SYGVKD. DNA of the CDR3: TGTGCCATCAGTGGGAAACAGGGCTATGGCTACACCTTC. Its translation is CAISGKQGYGYTF.

The chain employs TRBV19 and TRBJ1-3, with D unclear. This CDR3 region has 15 residues. V was pared by 2 bases and J by 0 bases, with 8 bases between. Germline V gene data show CDR1 as LNHDA and CDR2 as SQIVND (reference sequence). The DNA of the CDR3 is TGTGCCAGTAGTATACAAGCGGACTCTGGAAACACCATATATTTT. Translating gives CASSIQADSGNTIYF.

The chain employs TRBV23-1 and TRBJ1-6; TRBD1 is a possible D gene (5 bases). TRBV23-1 is noted as an ORF with a role that remains uncertain. This CDR3 has 17 residues. V lost 0 bases, J lost 7 bases, and 16 bases lay in between. CDR3: CASSQSCGATGNSPLHF. The CDR3 nucleotides are TGCGCCAGCAGTCAATCTTGCGGGGCGACTGGGAATTCACCCCTCCACTTT.

This chain uses TRBV5-4 with TRBJ1-5; D possibly corresponds to TRBD1 (5 bases). V was trimmed by 0 bases and J by 0 bases, leaving 10 bases between them. The germline gives CDR1 SGHNT, CDR2 YYREEE (reference sequence). CDR3 length: 16 amino acids. The CDR3 loop reads CASSLARAASNQPQHF. The CDR3 DNA reads as TGTGCCAGCAGCTTGGCCAGGGCGGCTAGCAATCAGCCCCAGCATTTT.

This clone was seen more than once but under ten times. The chain carries TRBV19 and TRBJ1-1, with 7 nucleotides matching TRBD1. J was trimmed by 0 bases and V by 5 bases; bases with no gene match: 3. The germline CDR1 and CDR2 sequences are LNHDA and SQIVND (reference sequence). The CDR3 sequence is 14 residues long. Here the CDR3 reads CASSGTAMNTEAFF. The CDR3 bases are TGTGCCAGTAGTGGGACAGCCATGAACACTGAAGCTTTCTTT.

This clone was seen only a few times. V and J are TRBV5-1 and TRBJ2-6, with 12 bases fitting TRBD2. The germline gives CDR1 SGHRS, CDR2 YFSETQ. The CDR3 totals 17 residues. The junction had 6 bases not matched to a gene; V was cut back by 4 bases and J by 4 bases. Here the CDR3 reads CASSRGLAGLGANVLTF. Written as DNA, the CDR3 is TGCGCCAGCAGCCGGGGACTAGCGGGCCTGGGGGCCAACGTCCTGACTTTC.

The rearrangement uses TRBV19 and TRBJ2-1; no clear D gene. The CDR3 extends over 15 amino acids. The V gene's germline CDR1 is LNHDA and CDR2 SQIVND (reference sequence). Trimming removed 11 bases from V and 0 bases from J, with 17 bases in between. In nucleotides, the CDR3 is TGTGCCTCCTCAAAGTTACAAAGCTCCTACAATGAGCAGTTCTTC. It encodes CASSKLQSSYNEQFF.

This clone was counted between two and nine times. The rearrangement joins TRBV4-2 to TRBJ2-2, with D possibly being TRBD2 (5 bases). V lost 4 bases and J lost 4, with 13 bases in between. In germline, CDR1 is LGHNA, CDR2 YNFKEQ. CDR3 length equals 15 residues. This chain's CDR3 is CASSRRVEGTGELFF. CDR3 sequence (DNA): TGTGCCAGCAGCCGTAGAGTAGAGGGCACCGGGGAGCTGTTTTTT.

This clone was observed a few times. The chain joins TRBV6-6 to TRBJ1-5; unclear D gene. With 0 bases removed from V and 0 bases from J, the gap between germline ends came to 9 bases. CDR3 length: 16 residues. CDR1 and CDR2 (germline): MNHNY, SVGAGI (reference sequence). The CDR3 bases are TGTGCCAGCAGTTACTCCCCCAGGCATAGCAATCAGCCCCAGCATTTT. This translates into CASSYSPRHSNQPQHF.

There are a few counts of this clone. At the DNA level, this CDR3 is encoded by other sequences in the same sample as well. The chain combines TRBV4-3 with TRBJ2-4; 8 bases map to TRBD2. The CDR3 totals 16 residues. Germline CDR1 and CDR2: LGHNA and YSLEER. The V and J ends lost 4 bases and 0 bases, in that order; junction bases with no gene match: 5. The CDR3 DNA follows: TGCGCCAGCAGCCCAGGTCTAGCGGGAGCCAAAAACATTCAGTACTTC. It is translated as CASSPGLAGAKNIQYF.